This TCR beta chain was documented in a study of T cells after yellow fever vaccination. Study summary: Any fraction with a low cell number was prepared using SMART-Seq v4 Ultra Low Input. General study findings and limits: Weaker overall was a secondary response that nonetheless peaked faster, on day 5 versus 15.

UMIs and a universal primer site were added when TCR cDNA was made by 5'RACE template switching. TCRdb itself ran the 5' RACE reads through MiXCR, one entry per CDR3 protein. The sample holds 500,000 to 650,000 distinct CDR3 sequences, about 15% seen once. The CDR3 runs 15 residues. Per the germline V gene, CDR1 is SGHRS and CDR2 is YFSETQ. V gave up 0 bases and J gave up 2 bases, with 12 bases separating them. To note about this clonotype: The antigen remains unidentified.

The source was PBMCs, collected 4 to 5 days after the first yellow fever vaccination. This chain joins TRBV5-1 and TRBJ2-7, with D tentatively TRBD1 (5 bases). The sequence came from a man aged 18 to 35 who received the YFV17D yellow fever vaccine. DNA of the CDR3: TGCGCCAGCAGCTTGGCTACAGGCAGAGCCTACGAGCAGTACTTC. Translation gives CASSLATGRAYEQYF.